The 13 T cell receptor beta chains below all came from one sample that was sequenced in a study of T cells in Graves' hyperthyroidism and ophthalmopathy. Amplified TCR beta CDR3 regions derived from RNA transcripts. The HTBI primer set served for first-round RT-PCR of the TCR CDR3. TCRdb reprocessed the multiplex PCR reads via MiXCR and lists one record per CDR3 protein. Of about 420,000 distinct CDR3 sequences listed, approximately 14% are singletons. The specimen was blood. These receptors were collected from a woman younger than 30 with Graves' hyperthyroidism.

This clonotype has a handful of counts. A read error may account for a junction end that differs from germline. The chain has TRBV3-1 and TRBJ2-1; 14 bases fit TRBD2. Germline-derived CDR1 and CDR2 are LGHDT and YNNKEL (reference sequence). The CDR3 runs to 17 residues. Here the CDR3 reads CASSQGLAGAGGNEQLF. Here the CDR3 DNA reads TGTGCCAGCAGCCAGGGACTAGCGGGAGCGGGAGGCAATGAGCAGCTCTTC.

This clonotype was detected only a few times. The CDR3 region has the DNA TGTGCCAGCAGTTATTCCGGCAGGCCGACGGCTAACTATGGCTACACCTTC. It specifies CASSYSGRPTANYGYTF. This chain uses TRBV6-9 with TRBJ1-2; no firm D call. This CDR3 contains 17 residues. Germline CDR1 MNHGY, CDR2 SVAAGI. V gave up 0 bases and J gave up 0 bases, with 14 bases separating them.

This chain links TRBV6-1 with TRBJ1-5; D call uncertain. The CDR3 has 14 residues. Germline V gives CDR1 MNHNS, CDR2 SASEGT. Between the trimmed V and J ends, which lost 10 bases and 9 bases, there was a span of 22 bases. CDR3 bases: TGTGCCACCGCTTCGGGTCGATCAAAGCCGCCCCAGCATTTT. It translates to CATASGRSKPPQHF.

V usage is TRBV29-1 and J usage is TRBJ2-1; the match to TRBD2 covers 7 bases. The germline gives CDR1 SQVTM, CDR2 ANQGSEA. The ends lost 1 base at V and 6 bases at J; junction bases unmatched: 6. CDR3 length equals 14 residues. The CDR3 reads CSVEVTGGLNEQFF. The CDR3 DNA follows: TGCAGCGTTGAAGTTACGGGGGGTCTCAATGAGCAGTTCTTC.

This rearrangement joins TRBV6-1 to TRBJ2-1; no reliable D call. The CDR3 spans 15 residues. Germline V gene lookup returns CDR1 MNHNS and CDR2 SASEGT. With 6 bases removed from V and 3 bases from J, the gap between germline ends came to 15 bases. This CDR3 is CASSRGIADYNEQFF. CDR3 DNA sequence: TGTGCCAGCAGCCGTGGAATAGCTGACTACAATGAGCAGTTCTTC.

In this sample, this clonotype turned up many times. The chain links TRBV20-1 to TRBJ2-7; 11 bases are a match to TRBD2. Per the germline V gene, CDR1 is DFQATT and CDR2 is SNEGSKA (reference sequence). With V trimmed by 2 bases and J by 4 bases, 4 bases remained unmatched. The CDR3 runs 14 residues. The CDR3 sequence is CSARPGLADYEQYF. The CDR3 DNA follows: TGCAGTGCTAGACCGGGACTAGCGGATTACGAGCAGTACTTC.

This clonotype was found a few times. The chain is built from TRBV29-1 and TRBJ2-1; D not certain. CDR1 is SQVTM, CDR2 ANQGSEA, per germline. This CDR3 spans 13 amino acids. The V gene lost 6 bases and the J gene lost 0 bases, with 9 bases spanning the gap. CDR3 DNA: TGCAGCGTCGAACTTGGCTCCTACAATGAGCAGTTCTTC. This sequence encodes CSVELGSYNEQFF.

This clonotype came up once. A clone one base away is much larger, so this may be a read error. The rearrangement uses TRBV20-1 and TRBJ2-1; 7 bases map to TRBD2. V lost 5 bases, J lost 4 bases, and 20 bases stayed unmatched. Germline V gene sequence: CDR1 DFQATT, CDR2 SNEGSKA (reference sequence). This CDR3 region has 18 residues. CDR3 residues: CSAPGGLAELGSYNEQFF. The CDR3 DNA is TGCAGTGCTCCAGGTGGGCTAGCGGAGCTAGGATCGTACAATGAGCAGTTCTTC.

In its sample, this clonotype was seen many times. The V gene is TRBV28, the J gene TRBJ2-7; 11 positions match TRBD2. Germline-derived CDR1 and CDR2 are MDHEN and SYDVKM. V trimming: 2 bases; J trimming: 4 bases; junction bases outside the gene matches: 10. The CDR3 runs 17 residues. This CDR3 is CASSLGGLAGHRYEQYF. The CDR3 bases are TGTGCCAGCAGTTTAGGTGGACTAGCGGGCCACCGGTACGAGCAGTACTTC.

V usage is TRBV19 and J usage is TRBJ2-7; TRBD2 matches at 7 bases. Unmatched junction bases numbered 3, after V lost 1 base and J lost 3 bases. The CDR3 is 14 amino acids. Germline loops: CDR1 LNHDA, CDR2 SQIVND (reference sequence). The CDR3 is CASSIGGGSYEQYF. DNA of the CDR3: TGTGCCAGTAGTATAGGCGGCGGGAGCTACGAGCAGTACTTC.

With respect to this clonotype: This clone may be a read error of a much larger clone one base away. This sequence joins TRBV5-5 and TRBJ2-3, with 10 bases lining up with TRBD1. The CDR3 sequence is 16 residues long. In germline, CDR1 is SGHKS, CDR2 YYEKEE (reference sequence). CDR3 sequence reads: CTSSAMTGGRTDTQYF. The DNA for the CDR3 is TGTACCAGCAGCGCGATGACAGGGGGCCGCACAGATACGCAGTATTTT.

This clonotype was observed a handful of times. The CDR3: CSVSGTDSGNTIYF. The CDR3 DNA sequence: TGCAGCGTCTCCGGGACAGATTCTGGAAACACCATATATTTT. V gene TRBV29-1 combines with J gene TRBJ1-3, with TRBD1 identical over 7 bases. The CDR3 is made up of 14 amino acids. Germline loops: CDR1 SQVTM, CDR2 ANQGSEA. The V and J ends lost 6 bases and 1 base, in that order; junction bases with no gene match: 6.

The rearrangement links TRBV27 to TRBJ2-7, with D maybe TRBD1 (6 bases). Trimming shortened V by 0 bases and J by 0 bases, and 9 bases separated the two germline ends. The CDR3 runs to 15 residues. Germline V gene data show CDR1 as MNHEY and CDR2 as SMNVEV (reference sequence). DNA for the CDR3: TGTGCCAGCAGTTTATCGGGGACATACTCCTACGAGCAGTACTTC. Its translation is CASSLSGTYSYEQYF.